The entry below gives a single T cell receptor beta chain sequence along with its context. Its specificity is not known. This CDR3 spans 13 amino acids. Germline V lookup: CDR1 ENHRY, CDR2 SYGVKD. The record originates from a study of CXCR3-negative and CXCR3-positive naive CD8 T cells. Study results and limitations: Higher TRB CDR3 hydrophobicity marked CXCR3-positive naive cells relative to CXCR3-negative naive cells. Naive subsets were similarly diverse, while memory CD8+ repertoires were much less diverse.

UMI-tagged TRB cDNA libraries were built via 5' RACE. After re-calling the 5' RACE reads, TCRdb lists one entry per CDR3 protein, DNA absent. The listing records around 63,000 distinct CDR3 sequences. Sequencing used naive CXCR3+ CD8+ T cells from blood. As for subset: CD45RO-CCR7+CD27+CD95- naive CD8+ T cells expressing CXCR3 (TNR3+). This rearrangement joins TRBV10-3 to TRBJ2-7. This clonotype originated in a human donor in good health. Some clones in this sample may be carry-over from other donors' samples. CDR3 in amino acids: CAISESIWIEQYF.